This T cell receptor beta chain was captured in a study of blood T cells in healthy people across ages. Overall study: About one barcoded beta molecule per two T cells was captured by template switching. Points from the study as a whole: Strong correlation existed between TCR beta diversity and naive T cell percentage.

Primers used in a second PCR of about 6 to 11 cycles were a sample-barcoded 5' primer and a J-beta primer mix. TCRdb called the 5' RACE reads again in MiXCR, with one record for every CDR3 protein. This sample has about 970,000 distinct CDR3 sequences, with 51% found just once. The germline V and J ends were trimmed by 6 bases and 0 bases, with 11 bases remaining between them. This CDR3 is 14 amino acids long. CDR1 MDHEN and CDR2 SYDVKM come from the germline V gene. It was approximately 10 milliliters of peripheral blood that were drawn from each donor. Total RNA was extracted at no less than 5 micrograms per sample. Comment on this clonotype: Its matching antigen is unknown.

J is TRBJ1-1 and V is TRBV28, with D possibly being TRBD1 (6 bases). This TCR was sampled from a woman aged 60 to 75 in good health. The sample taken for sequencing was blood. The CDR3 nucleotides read TGTGCCAGCAGGCCCAGGGGTTTGAACACTGAAGCTTTCTTT. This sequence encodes CASRPRGLNTEAFF.